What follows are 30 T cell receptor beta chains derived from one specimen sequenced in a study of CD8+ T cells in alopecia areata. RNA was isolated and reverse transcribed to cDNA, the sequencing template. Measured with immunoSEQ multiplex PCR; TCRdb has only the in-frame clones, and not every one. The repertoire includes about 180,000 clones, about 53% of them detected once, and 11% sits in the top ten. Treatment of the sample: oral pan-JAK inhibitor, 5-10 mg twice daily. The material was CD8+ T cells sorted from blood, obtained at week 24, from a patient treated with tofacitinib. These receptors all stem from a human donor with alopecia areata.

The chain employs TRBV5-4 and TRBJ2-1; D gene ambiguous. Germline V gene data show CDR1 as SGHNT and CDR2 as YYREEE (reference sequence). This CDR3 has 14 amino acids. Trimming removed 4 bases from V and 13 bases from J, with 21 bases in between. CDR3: CASSVPDDLESQFF. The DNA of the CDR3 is TGTGCCAGCAGCGTCCCCGACGATCTAGAATCCCAGTTCTTC.

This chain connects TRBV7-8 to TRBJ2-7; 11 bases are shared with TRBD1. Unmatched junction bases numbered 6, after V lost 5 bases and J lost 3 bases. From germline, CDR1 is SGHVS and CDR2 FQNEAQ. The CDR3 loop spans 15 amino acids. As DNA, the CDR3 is TGTGCCAGCAGCGTAACCGGGACAGGGGGCTACGAGCAGTACTTC. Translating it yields CASSVTGTGGYEQYF.

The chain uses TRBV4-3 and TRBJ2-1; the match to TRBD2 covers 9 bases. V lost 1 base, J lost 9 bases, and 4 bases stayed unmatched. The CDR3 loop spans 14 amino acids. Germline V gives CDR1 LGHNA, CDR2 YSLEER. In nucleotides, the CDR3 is TGCGCCAGCAGCCAAGTGGCGGGGGGGTTTGAGCAGTTCTTC. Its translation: CASSQVAGGFEQFF.

The chain's CDR3 is CASSETGVTEAFF. The CDR3 DNA reads TGTGCCAGCAGTGAGACAGGAGTAACTGAAGCTTTCTTT. The V call is TRBV25-1, the J call TRBJ1-1, with D tentatively TRBD1 (6 bases). Deletions cut 3 bases from V and 5 bases from J, with 10 bases between. This CDR3 spans 13 amino acids. From germline, CDR1 is MGHDK and CDR2 SYGVNS.

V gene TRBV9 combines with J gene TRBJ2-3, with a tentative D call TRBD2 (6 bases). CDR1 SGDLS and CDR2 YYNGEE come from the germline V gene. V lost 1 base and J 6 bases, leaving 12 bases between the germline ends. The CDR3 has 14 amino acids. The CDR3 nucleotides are TGTGCCAGCAGCGTATCCCTCCGGGGGGATACGCAGTATTTT. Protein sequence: CASSVSLRGDTQYF.

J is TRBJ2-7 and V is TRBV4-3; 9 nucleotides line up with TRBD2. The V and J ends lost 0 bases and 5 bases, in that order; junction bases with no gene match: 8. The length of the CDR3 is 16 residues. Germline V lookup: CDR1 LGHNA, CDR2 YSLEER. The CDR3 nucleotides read TGCGCCAGCAGCCAAGATGGGCGGGGGGGCCTGGACGAGCAGTACTTC. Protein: CASSQDGRGGLDEQYF.

The CDR3 loop reads CASSQIAYEQYF. The DNA of the CDR3 is TGTGCCAGCAGCCAGATAGCCTACGAGCAGTACTTC. This chain uses TRBV14 with TRBJ2-7; D uncertain. V lost 3 bases, J lost 2 bases, and 5 bases lay in between. The CDR3 is 12 residues long. Germline V gene lookup returns CDR1 SGHDN and CDR2 FVKESK.

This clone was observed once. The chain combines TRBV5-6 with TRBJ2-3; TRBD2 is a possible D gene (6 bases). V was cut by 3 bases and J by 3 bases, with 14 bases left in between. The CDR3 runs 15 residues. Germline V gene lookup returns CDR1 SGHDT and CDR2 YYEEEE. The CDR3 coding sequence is TGTGCCAGCAGCTCCCTGACTAGATCAACAGATACGCAGTATTTT. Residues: CASSSLTRSTDTQYF. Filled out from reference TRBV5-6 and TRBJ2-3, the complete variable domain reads DAGVTQSPTHLIKTRGQQVTLRCSPKSGHDTVSWYQQALGQGPQFIFQYYEEEERQRGNFPDRFSGHQFPNYSSELNVNALLLGDSALYLCASSSLTRSTDTQYFGPGTRLTVL.

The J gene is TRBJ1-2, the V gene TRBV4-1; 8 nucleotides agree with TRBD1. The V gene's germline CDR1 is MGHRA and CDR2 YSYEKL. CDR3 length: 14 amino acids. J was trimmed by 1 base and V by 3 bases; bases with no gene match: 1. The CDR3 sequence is CASSQGQVNYGYTF. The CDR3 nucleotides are TGCGCCAGCAGCCAGGGACAGGTTAACTATGGCTACACCTTC.

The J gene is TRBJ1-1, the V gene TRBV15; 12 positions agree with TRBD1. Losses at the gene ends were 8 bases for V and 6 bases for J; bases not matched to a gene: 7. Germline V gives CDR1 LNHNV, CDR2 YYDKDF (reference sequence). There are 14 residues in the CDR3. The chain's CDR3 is CATGSGQGAAEAFF. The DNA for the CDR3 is TGTGCCACCGGGTCGGGACAGGGGGCTGCTGAAGCTTTCTTT. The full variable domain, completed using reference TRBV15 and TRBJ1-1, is DAMVIQNPRYQVTQFGKPVTLSCSQTLNHNVMYWYQQKSSQAPKLLFHYYDKDFNNEADTPDNFQSRRPNTSFCFLDIRSPGLGDTAMYLCATGSGQGAAEAFFGQGTRLTVV.

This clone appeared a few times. CDR3 in DNA: TGTGCCAGCAGCCGGAGGCACGGGGCCGGGGAGGTCGATGAGCAGTTCTTC. Its translation: CASSRRHGAGEVDEQFF. V gene TRBV7-9 combines with J gene TRBJ2-1, with D possibly matching TRBD2 (6 bases). V dropped 5 bases and J dropped 8 bases, with 25 bases sitting between them. The CDR3 sequence is 17 residues long. Germline V gene lookup returns CDR1 SEHNR and CDR2 FQNEAQ (reference sequence).

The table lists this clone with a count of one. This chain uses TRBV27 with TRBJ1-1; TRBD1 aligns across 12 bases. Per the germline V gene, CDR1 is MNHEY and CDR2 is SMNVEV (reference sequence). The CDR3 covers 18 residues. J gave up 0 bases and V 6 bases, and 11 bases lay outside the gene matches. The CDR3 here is CASSRRDRGRGMNTEAFF. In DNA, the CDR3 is TGTGCCAGCAGCCGGAGGGACAGGGGGCGGGGAATGAACACTGAAGCTTTCTTT.

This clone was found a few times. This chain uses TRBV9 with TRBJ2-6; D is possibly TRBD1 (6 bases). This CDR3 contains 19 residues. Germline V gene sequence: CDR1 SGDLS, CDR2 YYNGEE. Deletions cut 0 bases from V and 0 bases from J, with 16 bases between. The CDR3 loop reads CASSVDDRLSSSGANVLTF. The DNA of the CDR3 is TGTGCCAGCAGCGTAGACGACAGGTTAAGCTCCTCTGGGGCCAACGTCCTGACTTTC. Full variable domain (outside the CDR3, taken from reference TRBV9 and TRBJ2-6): DSGVTQTPKHLITATGQRVTLRCSPRSGDLSVYWYQQSLDQGLQFLIQYYNGEERAKGNILERFSAQQFPDLHSELNLSSLELGDSALYFCASSVDDRLSSSGANVLTFGAGSRLTVL.

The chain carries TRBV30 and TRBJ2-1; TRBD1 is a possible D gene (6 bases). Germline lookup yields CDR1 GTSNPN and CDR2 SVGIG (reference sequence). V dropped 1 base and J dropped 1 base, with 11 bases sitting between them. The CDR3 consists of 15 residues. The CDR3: CAWSALTGSYNEQFF. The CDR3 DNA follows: TGTGCCTGGAGTGCATTGACAGGTTCCTACAATGAGCAGTTCTTC.

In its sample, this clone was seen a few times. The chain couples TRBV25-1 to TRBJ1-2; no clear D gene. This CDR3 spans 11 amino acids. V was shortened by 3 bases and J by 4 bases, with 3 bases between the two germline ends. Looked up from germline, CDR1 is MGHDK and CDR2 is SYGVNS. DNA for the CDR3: TGTGCCAGCAGTGAGGCCTATGGCTACACCTTC. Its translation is CASSEAYGYTF.

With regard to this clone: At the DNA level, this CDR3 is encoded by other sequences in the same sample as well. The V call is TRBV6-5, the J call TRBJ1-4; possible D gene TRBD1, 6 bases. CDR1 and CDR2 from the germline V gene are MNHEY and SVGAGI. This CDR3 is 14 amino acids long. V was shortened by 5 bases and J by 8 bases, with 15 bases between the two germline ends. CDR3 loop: CASSQGQGSEKLFF. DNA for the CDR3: TGTGCCAGCAGTCAGGGGCAGGGTAGCGAAAAACTGTTTTTT.

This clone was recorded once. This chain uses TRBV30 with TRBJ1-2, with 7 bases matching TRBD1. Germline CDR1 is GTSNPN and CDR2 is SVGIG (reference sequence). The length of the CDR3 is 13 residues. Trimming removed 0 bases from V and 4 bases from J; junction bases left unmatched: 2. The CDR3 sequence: CAWSVGTVYGYTF. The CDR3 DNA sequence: TGTGCCTGGAGTGTAGGGACAGTCTATGGCTACACCTTC.

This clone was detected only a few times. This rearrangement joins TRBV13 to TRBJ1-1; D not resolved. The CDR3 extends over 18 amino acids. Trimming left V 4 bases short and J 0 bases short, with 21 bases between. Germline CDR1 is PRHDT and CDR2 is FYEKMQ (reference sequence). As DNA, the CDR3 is TGTGCCAGCAGCTCTCTCCCTTTGGGTCCGAAGATGAACACTGAAGCTTTCTTT. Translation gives CASSSLPLGPKMNTEAFF.

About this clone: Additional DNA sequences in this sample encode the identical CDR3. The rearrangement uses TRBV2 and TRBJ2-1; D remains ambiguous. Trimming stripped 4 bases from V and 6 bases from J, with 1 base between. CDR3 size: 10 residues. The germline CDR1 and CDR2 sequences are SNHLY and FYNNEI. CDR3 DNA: TGTGCCAGCAGTGGCAATGAGCAGTTCTTC. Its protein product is CASSGNEQFF. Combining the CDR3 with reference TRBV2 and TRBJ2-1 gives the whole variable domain EPEVTQTPSHQVTQMGQEVILRCVPISNHLYFYWYRQILGQKVEFLVSFYNNEISEKSEIFDDQFSVERPDGSNFTLKIRSTKLEDSAMYFCASSGNEQFFGPGTRLTVL.

The CDR3 coding sequence is TGTGCCAGCAGTTACTCGTTTGGGGATAACAATGAGCAGTTCTTC. As protein: CASSYSFGDNNEQFF. This chain connects TRBV6-5 to TRBJ2-1; D remains ambiguous. The CDR3 has 15 amino acids. V lost 0 bases, J lost 5 bases, and 11 bases lay in between. CDR1 MNHEY and CDR2 SVGAGI come from the germline V gene.

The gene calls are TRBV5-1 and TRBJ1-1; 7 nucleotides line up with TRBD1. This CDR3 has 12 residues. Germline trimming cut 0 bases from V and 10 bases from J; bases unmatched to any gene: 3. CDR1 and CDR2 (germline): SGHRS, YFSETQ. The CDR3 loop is CASSLEGAGAFF. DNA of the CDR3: TGCGCCAGCAGCTTGGAGGGGGCAGGAGCTTTCTTT.

CDR3 sequence reads: CASSPVGGADWAFF. DNA for the CDR3: TGTGCCAGCAGCCCGGTAGGTGGTGCTGACTGGGCTTTCTTT. The gene calls are TRBV11-2 and TRBJ1-1, with no clear D. Trimming left V 5 bases short and J 11 bases short, with 21 bases between. This CDR3 comprises 14 residues. Germline V CDR1 and CDR2: SGHAT, FQNNGV.

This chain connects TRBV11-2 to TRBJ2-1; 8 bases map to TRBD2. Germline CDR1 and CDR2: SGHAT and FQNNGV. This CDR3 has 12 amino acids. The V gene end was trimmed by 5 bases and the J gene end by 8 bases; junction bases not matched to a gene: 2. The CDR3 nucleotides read TGTGCCAGCAGCCCGACTAGCGATGAGCAGTTCTTC. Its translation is CASSPTSDEQFF.

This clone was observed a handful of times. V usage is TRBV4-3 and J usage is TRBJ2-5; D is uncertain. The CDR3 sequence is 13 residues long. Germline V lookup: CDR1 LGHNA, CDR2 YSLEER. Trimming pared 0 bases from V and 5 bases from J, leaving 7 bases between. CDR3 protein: CASSQDFGETQYF. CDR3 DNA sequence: TGCGCCAGCAGCCAAGATTTTGGGGAGACCCAGTACTTC.

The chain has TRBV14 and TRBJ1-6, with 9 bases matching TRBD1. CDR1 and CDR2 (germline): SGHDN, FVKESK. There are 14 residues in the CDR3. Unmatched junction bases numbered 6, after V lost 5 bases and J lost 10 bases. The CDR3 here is CASSRDREISPLHF. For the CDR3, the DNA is TGTGCCAGCAGCAGGGACAGGGAAATCTCACCCCTCCACTTT.

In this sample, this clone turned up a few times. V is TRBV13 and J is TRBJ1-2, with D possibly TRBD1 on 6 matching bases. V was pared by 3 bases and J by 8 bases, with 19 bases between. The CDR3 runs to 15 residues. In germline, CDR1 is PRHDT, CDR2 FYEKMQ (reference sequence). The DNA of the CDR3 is TGTGCCAGCAGCTTTGTGCGGGAGGGGGTTGACGGCTACACCTTC. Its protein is CASSFVREGVDGYTF. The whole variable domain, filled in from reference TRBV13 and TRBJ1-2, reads AAGVIQSPRHLIKEKRETATLKCYPIPRHDTVYWYQQGPGQDPQFLISFYEKMQSDKGSIPDRFSAQQFSDYHSELNMSSLELGDSALYFCASSFVREGVDGYTFGSGTRLTVV.

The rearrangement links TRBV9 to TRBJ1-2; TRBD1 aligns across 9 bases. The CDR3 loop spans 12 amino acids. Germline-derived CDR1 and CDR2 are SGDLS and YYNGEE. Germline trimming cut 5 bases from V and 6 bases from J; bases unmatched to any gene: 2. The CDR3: CASRGQGNGYTF. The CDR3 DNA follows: TGTGCCAGCAGAGGACAGGGGAATGGCTACACCTTC.

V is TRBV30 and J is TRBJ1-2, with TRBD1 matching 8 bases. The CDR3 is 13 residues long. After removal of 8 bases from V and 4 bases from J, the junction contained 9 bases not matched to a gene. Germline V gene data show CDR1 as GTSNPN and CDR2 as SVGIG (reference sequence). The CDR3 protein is CAVTPGTGYGYTF. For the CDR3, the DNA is TGTGCCGTCACCCCCGGGACAGGCTATGGCTACACCTTC. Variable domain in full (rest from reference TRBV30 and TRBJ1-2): SQTIHQWPATLVQPVGSPLSLECTVEGTSNPNLYWYRQAAGRGLQLLFYSVGIGQISSEVPQNLSASRPQDRQFILSSKKLLLSDSGFYLCAVTPGTGYGYTFGSGTRLTVV.

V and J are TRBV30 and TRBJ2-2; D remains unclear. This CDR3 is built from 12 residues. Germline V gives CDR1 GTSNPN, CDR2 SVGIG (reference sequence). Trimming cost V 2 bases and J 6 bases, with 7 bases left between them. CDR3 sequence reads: CAWSIRAGELFF. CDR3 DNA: TGTGCCTGGAGTATAAGGGCCGGGGAGCTGTTTTTT.

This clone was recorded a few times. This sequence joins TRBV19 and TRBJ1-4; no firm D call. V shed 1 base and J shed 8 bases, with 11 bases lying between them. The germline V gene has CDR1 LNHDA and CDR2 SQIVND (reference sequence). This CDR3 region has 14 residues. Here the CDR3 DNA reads TGTGCCAGTAGTATAGGGGCAGTCCGCGAAAAACTGTTTTTT. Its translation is CASSIGAVREKLFF.